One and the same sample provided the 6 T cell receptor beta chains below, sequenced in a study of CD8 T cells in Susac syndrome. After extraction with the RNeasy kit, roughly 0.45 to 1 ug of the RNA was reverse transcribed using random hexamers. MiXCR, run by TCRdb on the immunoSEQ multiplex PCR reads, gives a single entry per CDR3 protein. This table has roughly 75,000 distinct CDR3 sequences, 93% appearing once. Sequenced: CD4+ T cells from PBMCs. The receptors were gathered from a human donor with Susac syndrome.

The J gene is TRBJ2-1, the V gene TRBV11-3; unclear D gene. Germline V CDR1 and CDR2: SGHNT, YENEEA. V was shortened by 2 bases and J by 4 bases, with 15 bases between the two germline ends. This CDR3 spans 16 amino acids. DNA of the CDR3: TGTGCCAGCAGCTTATCCGGACGGAGAATTTACAATGAGCAGTTCTTC. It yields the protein CASSLSGRRIYNEQFF.

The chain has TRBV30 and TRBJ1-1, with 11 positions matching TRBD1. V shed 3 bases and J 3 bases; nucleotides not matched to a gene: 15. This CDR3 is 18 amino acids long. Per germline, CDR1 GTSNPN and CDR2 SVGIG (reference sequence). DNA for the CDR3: TGTGCCTGGAGCCGACTCTATGGGACAGGGGGAAGGGACACTGAAGCTTTCTTT. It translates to CAWSRLYGTGGRDTEAFF.

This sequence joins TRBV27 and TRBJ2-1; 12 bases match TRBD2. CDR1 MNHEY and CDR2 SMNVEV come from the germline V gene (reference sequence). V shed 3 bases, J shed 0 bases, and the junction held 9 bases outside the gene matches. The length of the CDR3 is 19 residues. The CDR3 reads CASSFLLAGGLPSYNEQFF. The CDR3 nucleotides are TGTGCCAGCAGTTTCCTTCTAGCGGGGGGGCTCCCCTCCTACAATGAGCAGTTCTTC.

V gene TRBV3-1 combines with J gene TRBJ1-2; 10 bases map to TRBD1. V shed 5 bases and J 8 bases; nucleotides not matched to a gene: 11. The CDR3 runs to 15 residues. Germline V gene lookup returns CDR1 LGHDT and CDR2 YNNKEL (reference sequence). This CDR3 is CASSETGGASAGYTF. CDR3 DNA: TGTGCCAGCAGCGAGACAGGGGGCGCTTCGGCGGGCTACACCTTC.

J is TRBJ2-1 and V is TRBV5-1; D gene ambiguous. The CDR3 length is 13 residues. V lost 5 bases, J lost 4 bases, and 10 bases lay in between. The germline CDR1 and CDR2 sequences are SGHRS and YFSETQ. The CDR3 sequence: CASRVTAYNEQFF. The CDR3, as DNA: TGCGCCAGCAGGGTGACCGCGTACAATGAGCAGTTCTTC.

CDR3 in DNA: TGTGCCAGCAGCCTTACTAGCGGGGGGGCACTCTACGAGCAGTACTTC. It yields the protein CASSLTSGGALYEQYF. This sequence joins TRBV7-2 and TRBJ2-7; the match to TRBD2 covers 13 bases. CDR3 length: 16 amino acids. The germline V gene encodes CDR1 SGHTA and CDR2 FQGNSA. V gave up 5 bases and J gave up 3 bases; unmatched junction bases: 7.